This T cell receptor (beta chain) emerged from a study of blood T cell repertoires in COVID-19. At the level of the study: There were acute and convalescent COVID-19 samples, and they came from the United States, Italy and Spain. The analysed material was cDNA or gDNA that came from T cells, B-cell-depleted T cells, or PBMCs.

Per the authors' pipeline: It was from reference gene primer amplification that nucleated cell counts were estimated. Libraries were prepared by immunoSEQ multiplex PCR; TCRdb keeps only in-frame clonotypes and omits some of them. That table is the source of V, J and clone size, and D and trimming were worked out from the DNA. The data show approximately 60,000 clones, about nine tenths seen once. The source is a man aged 45-65 years with active COVID-19. The sequencing sample was made of peripheral blood.

CDR3: CASSEAYLRGYNEQFF. The CDR3, as DNA: TGTGCCAGCAGTGAAGCGTATCTCCGCGGCTACAATGAGCAGTTCTTC. V usage is TRBV6-1 and J usage is TRBJ2-1; D ambiguous. Trimming took off 0 bases at V and 3 bases at J, with 12 bases between the two ends. Germline V CDR1 and CDR2: MNHNS, SASEGT. This CDR3 contains 16 residues.